This TCR beta chain was observed in a study of T cell changes during pregnancy in multiple sclerosis. The table came from immunoSEQ multiplex PCR; TCRdb's copy has only in-frame clones and leaves some out. The repertoire holds about 48,000 clones, with about 94% as singletons. The source material was CD4+ T cells from peripheral blood mononuclear cells, sampled in the first trimester of pregnancy. The sequence derives from a female donor with multiple sclerosis, enrolled in a pregnancy study.

CDR3 nucleotides: TGTGCCAGCAGCGATGGACCCGCGGGGTGGGGTAGTGAGCAGTTCTTC. Its translation: CASSDGPAGWGSEQFF. V and J are TRBV7-3 and TRBJ2-1; D might be TRBD2 (6 bases). Germline V gene sequence: CDR1 SGHTA, CDR2 FQGTGA. V shed 5 bases and J shed 9 bases, with 23 bases lying between them. The CDR3 is 16 residues long.